This TCR beta chain came from a study of blood T cells in healthy people across ages. Overall study findings and caveats: Across the age range, TCR beta diversity per million T cells fell in a roughly linear way. It was not possible, with unsorted PBMCs, to conclusively compare naive and antigen-experienced cells. Long-lived donors exceeded aged donors in naive CD4+ cells and diversity.

Next came a second PCR, run for roughly 6 to 11 cycles, which used a sample-barcoded 5' primer along with a J-beta primer mix. Each sample yielded at least 3 million CDR3-containing paired-end reads. TCRdb reprocessed the 5' RACE reads with MiXCR, giving one entry per CDR3 protein. The table shows roughly 930,000 distinct CDR3 sequences, with around 46% occurring only once. CDR3 length: 16 amino acids. Between the trimmed V and J ends, which lost 1 base and 1 base, there was a span of 12 bases. The germline CDR1 and CDR2 sequences are LGHDT and YNNKEL (reference sequence). This clonotype was observed many times. Its antigen remains unknown.

This TCR was recovered from a man younger than 45 in good health. The chain is built from TRBV3-1 and TRBJ2-3; D might be TRBD2 (7 bases). The sample consisted of blood. DNA for the CDR3: TGTGCCAGCAGCCAAGGGACTAGGGGGGGCACAGATACGCAGTATTTT. It encodes CASSQGTRGGTDTQYF.